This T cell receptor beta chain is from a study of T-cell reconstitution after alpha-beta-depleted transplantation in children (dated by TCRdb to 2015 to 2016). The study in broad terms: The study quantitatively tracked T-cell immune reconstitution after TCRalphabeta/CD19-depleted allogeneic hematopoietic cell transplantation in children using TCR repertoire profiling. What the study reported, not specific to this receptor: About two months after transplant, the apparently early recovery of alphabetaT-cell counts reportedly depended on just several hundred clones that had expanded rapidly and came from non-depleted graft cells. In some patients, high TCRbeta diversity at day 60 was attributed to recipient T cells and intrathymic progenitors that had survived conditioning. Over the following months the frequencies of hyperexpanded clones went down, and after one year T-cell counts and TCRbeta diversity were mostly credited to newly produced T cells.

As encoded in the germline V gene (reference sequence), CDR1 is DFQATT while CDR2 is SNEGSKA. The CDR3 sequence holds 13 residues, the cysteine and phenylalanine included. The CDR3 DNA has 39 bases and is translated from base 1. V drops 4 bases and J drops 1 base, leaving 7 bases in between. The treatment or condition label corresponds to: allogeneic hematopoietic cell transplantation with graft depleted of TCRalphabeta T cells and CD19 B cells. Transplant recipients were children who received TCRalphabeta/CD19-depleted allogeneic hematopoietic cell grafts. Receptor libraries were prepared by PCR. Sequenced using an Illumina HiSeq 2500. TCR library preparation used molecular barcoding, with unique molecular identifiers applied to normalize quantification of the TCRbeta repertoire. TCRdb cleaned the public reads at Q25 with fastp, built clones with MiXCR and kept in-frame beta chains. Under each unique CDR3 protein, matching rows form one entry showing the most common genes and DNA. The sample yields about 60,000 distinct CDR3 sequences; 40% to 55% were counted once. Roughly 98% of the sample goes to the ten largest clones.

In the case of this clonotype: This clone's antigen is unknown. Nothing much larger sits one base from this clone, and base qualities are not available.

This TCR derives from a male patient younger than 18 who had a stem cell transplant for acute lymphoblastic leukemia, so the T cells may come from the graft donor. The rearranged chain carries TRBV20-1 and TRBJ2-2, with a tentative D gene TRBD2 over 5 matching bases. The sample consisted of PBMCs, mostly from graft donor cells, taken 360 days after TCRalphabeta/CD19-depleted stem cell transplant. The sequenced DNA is TGCAGTGCTATGGCGGGGAACACCGGGGAGCTGTTTTTT. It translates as CSAMAGNTGELFF.